These 29 T cell receptor beta chains were sequenced from one sample in a study of response to subunit inactivated influenza vaccine. TCRdb re-analysed the RT-PCR reads in MiXCR, keeping a single row per CDR3 protein. This table has around 520,000 distinct CDR3 sequences, 25% appearing once. The sample consisted of CD4+ T cells sorted from PBMCs, taken about 5 days after vaccination. These receptors all stem from a man between 50 and 59 years old who received an inactivated influenza vaccine.

In this sample, this clonotype turned up many times. V and J are TRBV4-1 and TRBJ2-3; D may be TRBD2 (5 bases). This CDR3 spans 13 amino acids. Germline V gives CDR1 MGHRA, CDR2 YSYEKL. Trimming stripped 3 bases from V and 9 bases from J, with 13 bases between. This chain's CDR3 is CASSHYFGETQYF. CDR3 DNA: TGCGCCAGCAGCCACTACTTCGGGGAGACGCAGTATTTT.

This clonotype has more than one count but fewer than ten. The gene calls are TRBV29-1 and TRBJ2-7; TRBD1 might be the D (6 bases). The V and J ends lost 4 bases and 3 bases respectively, with 10 bases between them. CDR1 and CDR2 from the germline V gene are SQVTM and ANQGSEA. The CDR3 spans 12 residues. The CDR3 spells CSVVQGSYEQYF. The CDR3 nucleotides read TGCAGCGTTGTACAGGGAAGCTACGAGCAGTACTTC.

This rearrangement joins TRBV7-2 to TRBJ1-5; 8 nucleotides agree with TRBD1. Germline CDR1 and CDR2: SGHTA and FQGNSA. V lost 5 bases to trimming and J lost 4 bases; unmatched junction nucleotides: 7. The CDR3 consists of 15 residues. The CDR3 sequence is CASSATGAPNQPQHF. The DNA of the CDR3 is TGTGCCAGCAGCGCGACAGGGGCCCCTAATCAGCCCCAGCATTTT.

In its sample, this clonotype was seen a few times. This sequence joins TRBV6-5 and TRBJ1-2, with 9 positions matching TRBD1. This CDR3 contains 15 residues. Germline loops: CDR1 MNHEY, CDR2 SVGAGI. V shed 4 bases and J 4 bases; nucleotides not matched to a gene: 7. DNA of the CDR3: TGTGCCAGCAGTTCCACAGGGGGCTTCAGCTATGGCTACACCTTC. This codes for CASSSTGGFSYGYTF.

About this clonotype itself: The germline gene is not matched at one end of the junction; a read error may be the cause. The genes are TRBV6-1 and TRBJ2-5; 7 bases fit TRBD1. The CDR3 covers 11 residues. Looked up from germline, CDR1 is MNHNS and CDR2 is SASEGT. The DNA for the CDR3 is TGTGCCAGCAGTGACCGGGACAGAGCCAACTTC. Encoded protein: CASSDRDRANF.

The table lists this clonotype with a few counts. The chain couples TRBV5-1 to TRBJ2-7; D is undetermined. The V end lost 3 bases, the J end lost 0 bases, and 7 bases lay between the germline ends. The CDR3 extends over 13 amino acids. The germline V gene has CDR1 SGHRS and CDR2 YFSETQ. CDR3 protein: CASSSENSYEQYF. CDR3 coding DNA: TGCGCCAGCAGCTCGGAAAACTCCTACGAGCAGTACTTC.

This clonotype was detected a few times. This chain links TRBV7-9 with TRBJ1-2, with D tentatively TRBD1 (5 bases). V lost 4 bases, J lost 4 bases, and 7 bases lay in between. CDR1 is SEHNR and CDR2 is FQNEAQ in the germline V gene (reference sequence). The CDR3 totals 12 residues. CDR3 DNA: TGTGCCAGCAGCTCAGGGAGCTATGGCTACACCTTC. Translating gives CASSSGSYGYTF.

This clonotype was detected only a few times. The chain combines TRBV5-1 with TRBJ2-3; the D is unclear. The CDR3 loop spans 14 amino acids. Germline values: CDR1 SGHRS, CDR2 YFSETQ. The germline V and J ends were trimmed by 0 bases and 2 bases, with 7 bases remaining between them. CDR3 protein: CASSLELYTDTQYF. The CDR3 region has the DNA TGCGCCAGCAGCTTGGAGTTGTACACAGATACGCAGTATTTT.

The chain carries TRBV19 and TRBJ2-1, with TRBD2 matching 9 bases. With V trimmed by 3 bases and J by 7 bases, 7 bases remained unmatched. The CDR3 spans 15 residues. The V gene's germline CDR1 is LNHDA and CDR2 SQIVND (reference sequence). In DNA, the CDR3 is TGTGCCAGTAGTATTCGACTAGCGGATGGGAATGAGCAGTTCTTC. This sequence encodes CASSIRLADGNEQFF.

This chain's CDR3 is CASSLAGVAETQYF. CDR3 nucleotide sequence: TGTGCCAGCAGCTTGGCCGGGGTAGCCGAGACCCAGTACTTC. The chain has TRBV5-5 and TRBJ2-5; D perhaps matches TRBD2 (5 bases). Germline V gene data show CDR1 as SGHKS and CDR2 as YYEKEE (reference sequence). V was shortened by 0 bases and J by 5 bases, with 11 bases between the two germline ends. This CDR3 comprises 14 residues.

The sample holds a few counts of this clonotype. The gene calls are TRBV5-1 and TRBJ2-7; 8 bases are a match to TRBD2. Germline V lookup: CDR1 SGHRS, CDR2 YFSETQ. After removal of 4 bases from V and 2 bases from J, the junction contained 5 bases not matched to a gene. This CDR3 region has 14 residues. CDR3 coding DNA: TGCGCCAGCAGCATTAGCGGGGATACCTACGAGCAGTACTTC. It codes for CASSISGDTYEQYF.

The rearrangement uses TRBV28 and TRBJ2-1; 7 nucleotides match TRBD2. This CDR3 region has 13 residues. Trimming took 5 bases from V and 5 from J; bases not matched to a gene: 3. Germline CDR1 is MDHEN and CDR2 is SYDVKM. CDR3 sequence reads: CASSPSGNNEQFF. The CDR3 nucleotides are TGTGCCAGCAGTCCAAGCGGGAACAATGAGCAGTTCTTC.

In this sample, this clonotype turned up many times. The chain joins TRBV7-2 to TRBJ1-5; 7 nucleotides agree with TRBD1. Trimming took 4 bases from V and 0 from J; bases not matched to a gene: 3. Per the germline V gene, CDR1 is SGHTA and CDR2 is FQGNSA. The CDR3 consists of 15 residues. In DNA, the CDR3 is TGTGCCAGCAGCTGGACAGGCAATAGCAATCAGCCCCAGCATTTT. It encodes CASSWTGNSNQPQHF.

This clonotype was detected only a few times. The chain recombines TRBV10-3 with TRBJ2-5; 14 bases agree with TRBD2. The V gene end was trimmed by 2 bases and the J gene end by 5 bases; junction bases not matched to a gene: 4. This CDR3 contains 16 residues. Germline values: CDR1 ENHRY, CDR2 SYGVKD. The CDR3 loop is CAISEGLAGGLETQYF. Here the CDR3 DNA reads TGTGCCATCAGTGAGGGACTAGCGGGAGGACTGGAGACCCAGTACTTC.

The chain links TRBV7-2 to TRBJ2-1; weak D call: TRBD2 (7 bases). The length of the CDR3 is 15 residues. Germline V lookup: CDR1 SGHTA, CDR2 FQGNSA. The germline V and J ends were trimmed by 3 bases and 10 bases, with 19 bases remaining between them. The CDR3 here is CASSLGGQRGREQFF. In DNA, the CDR3 is TGTGCCAGCAGCTTGGGGGGCCAGCGGGGAAGAGAGCAGTTCTTC.

The V and J genes are TRBV5-1 and TRBJ2-7, with D tentatively TRBD2 (5 bases). V was cut by 4 bases and J by 2 bases, with 13 bases left in between. The CDR3 is 14 amino acids. The V gene's germline CDR1 is SGHRS and CDR2 YFSETQ. The CDR3 here is CASSAQAGTYEQYF. CDR3 sequence (DNA): TGCGCCAGCAGCGCGCAGGCCGGGACCTACGAGCAGTACTTC. The full variable domain, its missing parts supplied by reference TRBV5-1 and TRBJ2-7, is KAGVTQTPRYLIKTRGQQVTLSCSPISGHRSVSWYQQTPGQGLQFLFEYFSETQRNKGNFPGRFSGRQFSNSRSEMNVSTLELGDSALYLCASSAQAGTYEQYFGPGTRLTVT.

The chain links TRBV27 to TRBJ2-7; 7 bases map to TRBD2. The CDR3 covers 16 residues. Trimming removed 2 bases from V and 3 bases from J; junction bases left unmatched: 10. The germline V gene has CDR1 MNHEY and CDR2 SMNVEV (reference sequence). The CDR3 DNA is TGTGCCAGCAGTTTAAAGGGAGGGGTTCCCTTCTACGAGCAGTACTTC. Translation: CASSLKGGVPFYEQYF.

The chain has TRBV5-1 and TRBJ2-5; TRBD1 matches 7 bases. The V gene's germline CDR1 is SGHRS and CDR2 YFSETQ. The CDR3 has 16 amino acids. Trimming removed 3 bases from V and 0 bases from J; junction bases left unmatched: 8. The CDR3 reads CASSYLGTAYQETQYF. The DNA of the CDR3 is TGCGCCAGCAGCTACCTCGGGACAGCGTACCAAGAGACCCAGTACTTC.

This clonotype has only a few counts. V is TRBV12-3 or TRBV12-4 and J is TRBJ1-5; D not resolved. Deletions cut 2 bases from V and 5 bases from J, with 10 bases between. The CDR3 runs to 14 residues. The CDR3: CASSLFRGDQPQHF. Written as DNA, the CDR3 is TGTGCCAGCAGTTTATTTCGGGGAGATCAGCCCCAGCATTTT.

The chain uses TRBV7-2 and TRBJ1-6; perhaps TRBD1 as D (6 bases). Trimming cost V 2 bases and J 5 bases, with 10 bases left between them. Germline V gene data show CDR1 as SGHTA and CDR2 as FQGNSA. The CDR3 consists of 15 residues. DNA for the CDR3: TGTGCCAGCAGCTTACTAGGACAGAATAATTCACCCCTCCACTTT. Residues: CASSLLGQNNSPLHF.

The V gene is TRBV4-1, the J gene TRBJ1-2; 7 bases align to TRBD1. The V and J ends lost 4 bases and 4 bases, in that order; junction bases with no gene match: 18. There are 18 residues in the CDR3. In germline, CDR1 is MGHRA, CDR2 YSYEKL. In DNA form, the CDR3 reads TGCGCCAGCAGCCGACTTCCGGGACAGCTCAATTCCTTCTATGGCTACACCTTC. Its translation: CASSRLPGQLNSFYGYTF.

The genes are TRBV7-2 and TRBJ2-1; 7 nucleotides agree with TRBD2. V lost 5 bases, J lost 4 bases, and 8 bases stayed unmatched. Germline values: CDR1 SGHTA, CDR2 FQGNSA. The length of the CDR3 is 15 residues. The CDR3 loop is CASSRAGWTYNEQFF. The CDR3 coding sequence is TGTGCCAGCAGCCGAGCGGGGTGGACTTACAATGAGCAGTTCTTC.

This clonotype has just a few counts. The V call is TRBV3-1, the J call TRBJ2-1; 13 nucleotides agree with TRBD2. V dropped 4 bases and J dropped 16; count of bases not matched to a gene: 7. The CDR3 has 13 amino acids. The germline V gene has CDR1 LGHDT and CDR2 YNNKEL (reference sequence). CDR3 nucleotides: TGTGCCAGCAGCCTTCGGACTAGCGGGGGCCTTTTCTTC. It is translated as CASSLRTSGGLFF.

This clonotype was detected a few times. Here the CDR3 DNA reads TGTGCCAGCATACGAGACGGATCCTCTAACTATGGCTACACCTTC. Its translation: CASIRDGSSNYGYTF. The rearrangement joins TRBV6-1 to TRBJ1-2; the D is unclear. This CDR3 is 15 amino acids long. V lost 7 bases, J lost 0 bases, and 15 bases lay in between. Germline loops: CDR1 MNHNS, CDR2 SASEGT.

The chain joins TRBV12-3 or TRBV12-4 to TRBJ1-6; 10 nucleotides line up with TRBD1. The length of the CDR3 is 16 residues. Unmatched junction bases numbered 7, after V lost 5 bases and J lost 6 bases. The CDR3 reads CASSAPGTGVNSPLHF. In DNA form, the CDR3 reads TGTGCCAGCAGTGCCCCCGGGACAGGGGTTAATTCACCCCTCCACTTT.

The genes are TRBV7-9 and TRBJ2-1; TRBD2 is a possible D gene (5 bases). CDR3 size: 15 residues. V lost 2 bases and J 2 bases, leaving 10 bases between the germline ends. Germline V CDR1 and CDR2: SEHNR, FQNEAQ (reference sequence). DNA of the CDR3: TGTGCCAGCAGCTTAAGGACTGAGACCTACAATGAGCAGTTCTTC. The encoded protein is CASSLRTETYNEQFF.

The chain is built from TRBV28 and TRBJ2-2; 8 bases agree with TRBD1. In germline, CDR1 is MDHEN, CDR2 SYDVKM. V lost 8 bases to trimming and J lost 4 bases; unmatched junction nucleotides: 9. The CDR3 is 15 amino acids. The CDR3 reads CASQGAALGTGELFF. CDR3 nucleotide sequence: TGTGCCAGCCAGGGGGCGGCTCTGGGCACCGGGGAGCTGTTTTTT.

The V call is TRBV27, the J call TRBJ2-7; 10 positions match TRBD2. The J segment lost 3 bases and the V segment lost 4 bases, leaving 3 bases of the junction unmatched. Germline values: CDR1 MNHEY, CDR2 SMNVEV (reference sequence). The CDR3 totals 14 residues. The CDR3 sequence is CASSSRTSGYEQYF. The CDR3 nucleotides are TGTGCCAGCAGTTCCAGGACTAGCGGCTACGAGCAGTACTTC.

The V call is TRBV7-2, the J call TRBJ2-1, with 8 bases fitting TRBD2. CDR1 is SGHTA and CDR2 is FQGNSA in the germline V gene. Losses at the gene ends were 1 base for V and 13 bases for J; bases not matched to a gene: 0. The CDR3 is 11 amino acids. CDR3 in amino acids: CASSLGTSQFF. The DNA of the CDR3 is TGTGCCAGCAGCTTAGGGACTAGCCAGTTCTTC.